These T cell receptor beta chains were read from a single sample in a study of radiotherapy plus CTLA-4 blockade in lung cancer. Libraries were prepared by immunoSEQ multiplex PCR; TCRdb keeps only in-frame clonotypes and omits some of them. In the table there are fewer than 90,000 clones, around 83% of which are singletons. Sequences were derived from peripheral blood, sampled from a patient treated with radiotherapy plus ipilimumab. The source of these receptors is a human donor with non-small cell lung cancer who had stable disease on radiotherapy plus ipilimumab. CDR3s include the opening cysteine and the closing phenylalanine or tryptophan. The order of the fields is clone size, V gene, J gene, D gene, CDR3 protein, CDR3 DNA. A D gene is named only where the DNA matches it firmly. Rows give clone size only sometimes, using once, few, many, or a class for an expanded clone.

>.|TRBV18|TRBJ1-5|.
CASSRLLALSAGNQPQHF
TGTGCCAGCTCACGCCTCTTGGCTCTTTCAGCGGGCAATCAGCCCCAGCATTTT
>few|TRBV27|TRBJ1-1|.
CASSSGDINTEAFF
TGTGCCAGCAGTTCCGGGGACATCAACACTGAAGCTTTCTTT
>.|TRBV7-6|TRBJ2-5|.
CASSSAPGPQETQYF
TGTGCCAGCAGCTCCGCGCCGGGACCGCAAGAGACCCAGTACTTC
>.|TRBV27|TRBJ2-3|TRBD2
CASSFLLAAGTDTQYF
TGTGCCAGCAGTTTTTTGCTAGCGGCGGGCACAGATACGCAGTATTTT
>.|TRBV2|TRBJ1-2|TRBD1
CASSARDRGYYGYTF
TGTGCCAGCAGTGCCCGGGACAGAGGTTACTATGGCTACACCTTC
>.|TRBV10-3|TRBJ1-1|TRBD1
CATRGTGGNTEAFF
TGTGCCACGAGGGGGACAGGGGGGAACACTGAAGCTTTCTTT
>.|TRBV18|TRBJ2-2|.
CASSPGRENTGELFF
TGTGCCAGCTCACCTGGGCGGGAGAACACCGGGGAGCTGTTTTTT
>.|TRBV5-1|TRBJ1-3|.
CASSLTQGYGNTIYF
TGCGCCAGCAGCTTGACCCAGGGCTATGGAAACACCATATATTTT
>few|TRBV5-6|TRBJ1-2|.
CASSLGADPLRRF
TGTGCCAGCAGCTTGGGGGCCGACCCACTTAGACGCTTC
>.|TRBV11-2|TRBJ1-2|TRBD1
CASSSRDRVGYTF
TGTGCCAGCAGCTCCCGGGACAGGGTCGGCTACACCTTC
>once|TRBV9|TRBJ2-7|TRBD1
CASSVTGGPSYEQYF
TGTGCCAGCAGCGTAACAGGGGGCCCCTCCTACGAGCAGTACTTC
>.|TRBV15|TRBJ2-4|.
CATSRGVPGTPRF
TGTGCCACCAGTAGAGGGGTACCCGGGACCCCTCGCTTC
>.|TRBV18|TRBJ1-1|.
CASSPLGGLNTEAFF
TGTGCCAGCTCACCCCTAGGGGGGCTAAACACTGAAGCTTTCTTT
>.|TRBV30|TRBJ1-1|TRBD1
CAWSVPGTVNTEAFF
TGTGCCTGGAGTGTCCCCGGGACAGTCAACACTGAAGCTTTCTTT
>.|TRBV5-1|TRBJ1-2|.
CASSNGPLRQVGPNYGYTF
TGCGCCAGCAGCAATGGTCCCCTAAGGCAGGTAGGGCCCAACTATGGCTACACCTTC
>.|TRBV7-8|TRBJ1-1|.
CASSLTQGGTEAFF
TGTGCCAGCAGCTTAACGCAGGGAGGGACTGAAGCTTTCTTT
>once|TRBV11-3|TRBJ2-5|.
CASSSGDQETQYF
TGTGCCAGCAGCTCAGGGGATCAAGAGACCCAGTACTTC
>.|TRBV27|TRBJ1-5|.
CASSLSVDGNQPQHF
TGTGCCAGCAGTTTATCGGTTGACGGCAATCAGCCCCAGCATTTT
>.|TRBV27|TRBJ2-7|.
CASSVTGQGLYEQYF
TGTGCCAGCAGTGTAACGGGACAAGGATTATACGAGCAGTACTTC
>once|TRBV2|TRBJ1-5|TRBD1
CASTGGTSNQPQHF
TGTGCCAGCACAGGGGGAACTAGCAATCAGCCCCAGCATTTT
>few|TRBV29-1|TRBJ2-5|TRBD2
CSVYIAGVEETQYF
TGCAGCGTATACATAGCGGGGGTCGAAGAGACCCAGTACTTC
>.|TRBV30|TRBJ1-2|.
CAWSPSYGYTF
TGTGCCTGGAGTCCCTCATATGGCTACACCTTC
>.|TRBV9|TRBJ1-3|.
CASSGRGSSGNTIYF
TGTGCCAGCAGCGGGAGGGGGAGCTCTGGAAACACCATATATTTT
>.|TRBV28|TRBJ1-1|.
CASRFRRQNTEAFF
TGTGCCAGCAGGTTCCGACGACAGAACACTGAAGCTTTCTTT
>.|TRBV27|TRBJ1-5|TRBD1
CASKLTGPNQPQHF
TGTGCCAGCAAACTGACAGGGCCCAATCAGCCCCAGCATTTT
>.|TRBV5-1|TRBJ2-5|TRBD2
CASSPQGGVVETQYF
TGCGCCAGCAGCCCTCAGGGAGGGGTCGTAGAGACCCAGTACTTC
>.|TRBV29-1|TRBJ2-3|.
CSVVAREFFTDTQYF
TGCAGCGTTGTGGCTCGGGAGTTCTTCACAGATACGCAGTATTTT
>.|TRBV7-2|TRBJ2-7|.
CASSRSHSNSYEQYF
TGTGCCAGCAGCCGAAGTCACTCGAACTCCTACGAGCAGTACTTC
>once|TRBV11-2|TRBJ1-6|.
CASSFDRSFNSPLHF
TGTGCCAGCAGCTTTGACCGTAGCTTTAATTCACCCCTCCACTTT
>.|TRBV2|TRBJ1-5|TRBD1
CASSEEGQGNQPQHF
TGTGCCAGCAGTGAAGAGGGACAGGGGAATCAGCCCCAGCATTTT
>.|TRBV5-1|TRBJ2-7|.
CASSLEGPHEQYF
TGCGCCAGCAGCTTGGAAGGGCCCCACGAGCAGTACTTC
>.|TRBV9|TRBJ1-6|.
CASSVGQFNSPLHF
TGTGCCAGCAGCGTAGGACAGTTTAATTCACCCCTCCACTTT
>.|TRBV11-2|TRBJ2-3|TRBD2
CASSEGLAGDTQYF
TGTGCCAGCAGCGAGGGACTAGCGGGGGATACGCAGTATTTT
>.|TRBV6-5|TRBJ1-1|TRBD1
CASSTGQGAAFF
TGTGCCAGCAGTACGGGACAGGGGGCCGCTTTCTTT
>.|TRBV10-3|TRBJ1-1|.
CAISENPGKLNTEAFF
TGTGCCATCAGTGAGAATCCAGGGAAGTTGAACACTGAAGCTTTCTTT